Listed below are T cell receptor beta chains from one sample, sequenced in a study of blood T cell repertoires in COVID-19. The assay was immunoSEQ multiplex PCR, and TCRdb's table has in-frame clones only and misses some. The table shows about 250,000 clones, with approximately 85% occurring only once. The sequencing input was peripheral blood. These receptors all come from a woman of 80 years or more with COVID-19, enrolled during active disease. Both conserved end residues are part of each CDR3. D genes are given only for firm matches. Size is stated for part of the rows, as once, few or many counts, or as a class when the clone is expanded.

>.|TRBV5-4|TRBJ2-5|TRBD2
CASSLSRTSVETQYF
TGTGCCAGCAGCTTGAGCAGGACTAGCGTCGAGACCCAGTACTTC
>.|TRBV30|TRBJ1-5|.
CAWGQNNQPQHF
TGTGCCTGGGGACAGAACAATCAGCCCCAGCATTTT
>.|TRBV24-1|TRBJ2-5|.
CATSDPGTGRSGGAQETQYF
TGTGCCACCAGTGATCCGGGGACAGGGAGGAGCGGGGGGGCACAAGAGACCCAGTACTTC
>.|TRBV29-1|TRBJ2-3|TRBD1
CSVRGDSLSSTDTQYF
TGCAGCGTGCGTGGGGACAGTCTTTCTAGCACAGATACGCAGTATTTT
>.|TRBV5-1|TRBJ2-3|TRBD2
CASSGATSGATDTQYF
TGCGCCAGCAGCGGGGCCACTAGCGGGGCGACAGATACGCAGTATTTT
>once|TRBV9|TRBJ1-5|.
CASSVTGGPNQPQHF
TGTGCCAGCAGCGTCACCGGGGGGCCCAATCAGCCCCAGCATTTT
>.|TRBV6-5|TRBJ1-5|TRBD1
CASSYSGTGGWAQHF
TGTGCCAGCAGTTACTCGGGAACAGGGGGCTGGGCCCAGCATTTT
>.|TRBV28|TRBJ2-1|.
CASNEGGYNEQFF
TGTGCCAGCAACGAGGGGGGGTACAATGAGCAGTTCTTC
>.|TRBV2|TRBJ2-1|.
CASNRQPSEGQFF
TGTGCCAGCAATCGACAGCCCTCGGAAGGGCAGTTCTTC
>.|TRBV3-1/TRBV3-2|TRBJ2-5|.
CASKASISETQYF
TGTGCCAGCAAGGCTAGCATATCGGAGACCCAGTACTTC
>.|TRBV19|TRBJ2-2|TRBD1
CASNRGPAGELFF
TGTGCCAGTAACAGGGGGCCGGCCGGGGAGCTGTTTTTT
>.|TRBV19|TRBJ1-2|TRBD1
CASSTPRWGQLYGYTF
TGTGCCAGTAGTACGCCTAGGTGGGGACAGCTCTATGGCTACACCTTC
>.|TRBV29-1|TRBJ2-1|.
CSVEDNRGGSYNEQFF
TGCAGCGTTGAAGACAACAGAGGGGGCTCCTACAATGAGCAGTTCTTC
>.|TRBV5-1|TRBJ2-3|.
CASSLYFNTDTQYF
TGCGCCAGCAGCTTGTACTTCAACACAGATACGCAGTATTTT
>.|TRBV18|TRBJ2-2|TRBD2
CASSPVAGPNTGELFF
TGTGCCAGCTCACCCGTAGCGGGGCCGAACACCGGGGAGCTGTTTTTT
>once|TRBV18|TRBJ1-2|.
CASSPARNYGYTF
TGTGCCAGCTCACCGGCTCGAAACTATGGCTACACCTTC
>.|TRBV24-1|TRBJ2-2|TRBD1
CATSEPQGAGTGELFF
TGTGCCACCAGTGAACCCCAGGGGGCTGGCACCGGGGAGCTGTTTTTT
>.|TRBV10-1|TRBJ1-6|.
CASHEGWSYNSPLHF
TGCGCCAGCCACGAGGGCTGGTCCTATAATTCACCCCTCCACTTT
>.|TRBV19|TRBJ2-6|.
CASRLREAGANVLTF
TGTGCCAGTAGGCTGAGGGAGGCCGGGGCCAACGTCCTGACTTTC
>.|TRBV7-2|TRBJ1-1|.
CASSPRGTEAFF
TGTGCCAGCAGCCCCCGGGGGACTGAAGCTTTCTTT
>.|TRBV19|TRBJ1-4|.
CASSIAGRTNEKLFF
TGTGCCAGTAGTATTGCGGGGAGGACTAATGAAAAACTGTTTTTT
>.|TRBV7-2|TRBJ1-2|TRBD1
CASSPTLGQGSGYTF
TGTGCCAGCAGCCCAACATTGGGACAGGGTAGTGGCTACACCTTC
>.|TRBV3-1/TRBV3-2|TRBJ2-1|.
CASSHPSQERNPSNEQFF
TGTGCCAGCAGCCACCCCTCCCAGGAGCGGAACCCCTCCAATGAGCAGTTCTTC
>.|TRBV14|TRBJ1-5|TRBD1
CASSQEAGGVNQPQHF
TGTGCCAGCAGCCAAGAGGCAGGGGGAGTCAATCAGCCCCAGCATTTT
>.|TRBV6-1|TRBJ2-4|TRBD2
CASSEELAGIQNIQYF
TGTGCCAGCAGTGAAGAACTAGCGGGGATACAAAACATTCAGTACTTC
>few|TRBV19|TRBJ1-5|.
CASSIRTAGMNQPQHF
TGTGCCAGTAGTATAAGGACGGCGGGAATGAATCAGCCCCAGCATTTT
>few|TRBV5-4|TRBJ1-1|.
CASSPDISTEAFF
TGTGCCAGCAGCCCCGACATCAGCACTGAAGCTTTCTTT
>.|TRBV4-1|TRBJ1-4|.
CASSQDFRGGLEKLFF
TGCGCCAGCAGCCAAGATTTTCGGGGAGGACTAGAAAAACTGTTTTTT